This T cell receptor (beta chain) was captured by sequencing in a study of technical replicates of blood from a handful of donors. The trim removed 6 bases at V and 7 bases at J, leaving 11 bases unmatched. Per the germline V gene, CDR1 is SGHRS and CDR2 is YFSETQ. The CDR3 runs 15 residues. Measured with immunoSEQ multiplex PCR; TCRdb has only the in-frame clones, and not every one. The sample includes 10,000 to 15,000 clones, around 79% of them seen just once. V gene TRBV5-1 combines with J gene TRBJ2-4; TRBD1 matches 9 bases. The clonotype comes from a human donor in good health. Sequenced material: PBMCs. CDR3 in amino acids: CASTTSGTGSNIQYF. In DNA, the CDR3 is TGCGCCAGCACCACCTCCGGGACAGGGAGTAACATTCAGTACTTC.